What follows describes a single TCR beta chain. Its antigen is still unknown. Measured with immunoSEQ multiplex PCR; TCRdb has only the in-frame clones, and not every one. This table holds about 2.4 million clones, 90% to 95% found once. This sample was taken from a study of shared clonotypes between healthy human individuals. Across the whole study: The cohort had two women and three men, ages 18 to 49. Regarding the study as a whole: Memory subsets had estimated richness that was generally smaller than that of naive subsets. Rarefaction analysis demonstrated incomplete sorted-subset sequencing notwithstanding large depth. An effect of sequencing depth on clonotype sharing among donors was expected.

This CDR3 spans 14 amino acids. Germline V gives CDR1 LNHDA, CDR2 SQIVND (reference sequence). J was trimmed by 4 bases and V by 7 bases; bases with no gene match: 4. The material sequenced was naive CD4+ T cells sorted from blood. Described subset: CD45RA+ positively selected. The rearrangement links TRBV19 to TRBJ1-5; 10 bases line up with TRBD1. The TCR comes from a man aged 18 to 29 in good health. For the CDR3, the DNA is TGTGCCAGTACCGCGGGACAGGGGAATCAGCCCCAGCATTTT. Translating gives CASTAGQGNQPQHF.